This entry features one TCR beta chain sequence. Its antigen is unknown. The trim removed 1 base at V and 1 base at J, leaving 5 bases unmatched. This CDR3 has 16 residues. CDR1 and CDR2 (germline): MGHRA, YSYEKL. Generated by immunoSEQ multiplex PCR, the TCRdb table keeps only in-frame clones and is missing some. The repertoire holds tens of thousands of clones, with about 70% as singletons. This specimen comes from a study of radiotherapy plus CTLA-4 blockade in lung cancer. In the study overall: Objective response was observed in approximately 18% of patients, and disease control in just over 30%. Whole-study results and caveats: Blood TCR clones of tumor origin expanded after radiotherapy plus ipilimumab. Strongest reported response predictors: early blood clone changes and post-radiation interferon-beta.

This chain connects TRBV4-1 to TRBJ2-7; 9 bases are a match to TRBD1. The input for sequencing was peripheral blood, taken from a patient treated with radiotherapy plus ipilimumab. This clonotype originated in a human donor with non-small cell lung cancer whose response to radiotherapy plus ipilimumab could not be evaluated. Here the CDR3 reads CASSQGTGVGSYEQYF. The DNA of the CDR3 is TGCGCCAGCAGCCAAGGGACAGGGGTCGGTTCCTACGAGCAGTACTTC.